This T cell receptor beta chain comes out of a study of blood T cell repertoires in COVID-19 (dated by TCRdb to 2020 to 2022). In terms of the full investigation: The collaborator samples originated in the United States, Italy and Spain and spanned the acute and convalescent phases of COVID-19. The material from the prospective study consisted of cDNA or gDNA derived from T cells, B-cell-depleted T cells, or PBMCs. The repertoires were released in a freely available public database intended as a resource for research on the immune response to SARS-CoV-2. The samples were drawn from the first 160 participants of the ongoing ImmuneRACE study and from some 1,300 subjects provided by 6 global collaborators. Where available, HLA class I and class II types were obtained from metadata supplied by the sample provider rather than from assay-based typing. Deeply sampled blood TCRbeta repertoires from subjects exposed to, actively infected with, or recovered from COVID-19 were included in the dataset. A de-identified subject ID, COVID-19 status, age in years and sex were almost always included in the sample metadata.

V drops 1 base and J drops 7 bases, leaving 15 bases in between. The CDR3 holds 15 amino acids from the cysteine to the phenylalanine. Only the CDR3 part of the read is kept: 45 bases, read in frame from the first base. The germline V gene gives CDR1 as SGDLS and CDR2 as YYNGEE. One collaborating source in Seattle enrolled patients during active infection and followed them longitudinally through the course of disease. Collaborating institutions collected whole blood in K2EDTA tubes following their own protocols. For TCRbeta analysis, collaborators shipped samples in one of three forms: frozen whole blood, isolated PBMCs, or DNA extracted from either of those sample types. Overall study outcomes, separate from this receptor: The quantity of clinical and demographic metadata differed by source and by participant and was supplied without curation.

The immunoSEQ Assay, a bias-controlled multiplex PCR, was used to amplify TCRbeta CDR3 regions from genomic DNA. The original methods were these. The number of nucleated cells in each sample was estimated from the amplification of reference gene primers within the assay. To quantify the absolute abundance of each unique TCRbeta CDR3 rearrangement, sequence reads were collapsed and filtered. For each sample, productive Simpson clonality was calculated as the square root of Simpson's diversity index across productive rearrangements. Sourced from immuneACCESS, this table was stored by TCRdb with only in-frame sequences that have V and J called. A share of the clones is absent; for the studies checked, an unresolved V gene accounts for under half, and the remainder has no known explanation. The V and J calls and clone size are taken from that table; D and trimming were inferred from the DNA. The sample table records over 130,000 clones; around 84% of these occur just once. The biggest ten clones account for 7% to 9.5% of the sample.

Regarding this clone: What antigen it recognizes has not been identified. No base quality information exists; no much larger clone differs at one position.

The V and J segments used are TRBV9 and TRBJ2-1, with TRBD2 tentatively as D gene (6 bases match). The sequencing sample was made of peripheral blood. The TCR was taken from a man in his thirties or forties with COVID-19, enrolled during active disease. The bases are TGTGCCAGCAGCGTATCCGGGAGTTCTTTTAATGAGCAGTTCTTC. It specifies CASSVSGSSFNEQFF.